The 32 T cell receptor beta chains listed next were all sequenced from one sample in a study of blood T cell repertoires in COVID-19. The data were produced by immunoSEQ multiplex PCR, yet TCRdb's version contains in-frame clones alone and is incomplete. Here the sample spans 200,000 to 300,000 clones, 85% to 90% being singletons. The material sequenced was peripheral blood. The receptors shown here come from a woman in her 70s with active or convalescent COVID-19.

V usage is TRBV5-5 and J usage is TRBJ1-1; a weak D match, TRBD1 (6 bases). From germline, CDR1 is SGHKS and CDR2 YYEKEE (reference sequence). V lost 4 bases to trimming and J lost 0 bases, with 10 bases between them. This CDR3 is built from 14 residues. The DNA for the CDR3 is TGTGCCAGCAGCCGGGACACCATGAACACTGAAGCTTTCTTT. It encodes CASSRDTMNTEAFF.

V usage is TRBV29-1 and J usage is TRBJ1-2; D may be TRBD1 (5 bases). The CDR3 length is 14 residues. Germline CDR1 and CDR2: SQVTM and ANQGSEA. V dropped 6 bases and J dropped 4 bases, with 18 bases sitting between them. CDR3 amino acids: CSVGEAGTPYGYTF. The CDR3 DNA sequence: TGCAGCGTAGGAGAGGCGGGGACCCCCTATGGCTACACCTTC.

The V and J genes are TRBV2 and TRBJ1-1, with 7 bases lining up with TRBD1. The J segment lost 9 bases and the V segment lost 8 bases, leaving 6 bases of the junction unmatched. The CDR3 has 11 amino acids. From germline, CDR1 is SNHLY and CDR2 FYNNEI. This chain's CDR3 is CASDQDRKAFF. CDR3 DNA sequence: TGTGCCAGCGATCAGGACAGGAAAGCTTTCTTT.

This chain joins TRBV9 and TRBJ1-2, with a weak D call TRBD1 (6 bases). V dropped 4 bases and J dropped 6 bases, with 13 bases sitting between them. Per germline, CDR1 SGDLS and CDR2 YYNGEE. The CDR3 has 13 residues. In DNA form, the CDR3 reads TGTGCCAGCAGCCCTCGGACAGAGGATGGCTACACCTTC. Amino acids: CASSPRTEDGYTF.

In DNA, the CDR3 is TGTGCCAGCAGCTTGGGGGGACAGACAAACTCTGGAAACACCATATATTTT. This gives the protein CASSLGGQTNSGNTIYF. V gene TRBV5-6 combines with J gene TRBJ1-3, with 7 bases that match TRBD1. The length of the CDR3 is 17 residues. CDR1 and CDR2 from the germline V gene are SGHDT and YYEEEE. V trimming: 0 bases; J trimming: 0 bases; junction bases outside the gene matches: 6.

The rearrangement links TRBV19 to TRBJ2-1; D gene uncertain. Trimming took 4 bases from V and 9 from J, leaving 7 bases between them. The CDR3 covers 11 residues. The germline gives CDR1 LNHDA, CDR2 SQIVND (reference sequence). The DNA for the CDR3 is TGTGCCAGTAGTAGAACCGGTGAGCAGTTCTTC. This sequence encodes CASSRTGEQFF.

The chain couples TRBV7-9 to TRBJ1-1; D is possibly TRBD1 (6 bases). V was pared by 7 bases and J by 3 bases, with 9 bases between. Germline CDR1 is SEHNR and CDR2 is FQNEAQ (reference sequence). The CDR3 is 12 amino acids. CDR3 sequence: CASNRVDTEAFF. DNA for the CDR3: TGTGCCAGCAACAGGGTAGACACTGAAGCTTTCTTT.

This clone was detected only once. The V and J genes are TRBV3-1 (or the pseudogene TRBV3-2) and TRBJ1-2; D remains ambiguous. Per germline, CDR1 LGHDT and CDR2 YNNKEL (reference sequence). V lost 0 bases and J 2 bases, leaving 7 bases between the germline ends. The CDR3 consists of 14 residues. CDR3 in amino acids: CASSQDRGNYGYTF. In DNA, the CDR3 is TGTGCCAGCAGCCAAGATCGAGGGAACTATGGCTACACCTTC.

The CDR3 loop reads CASSQGQGGSYNEQFF. Written as DNA, the CDR3 is TGTGCCAGCAGCCAGGGACAGGGAGGCTCCTACAATGAGCAGTTCTTC. The V call is TRBV7-6, the J call TRBJ2-1, with TRBD1 identical over 9 bases. The CDR3 is 16 residues long. With V trimmed by 5 bases and J by 0 bases, 5 bases remained unmatched. Per germline, CDR1 SGHVS and CDR2 FNYEAQ.

The chain has TRBV9 and TRBJ2-3; 9 nucleotides agree with TRBD1. CDR3 length equals 15 residues. The germline V gene has CDR1 SGDLS and CDR2 YYNGEE. V was clipped by 0 bases and J by 6 bases; unmatched bases: 5. CDR3 sequence reads: CASSVEDRGSDTQYF. Written as DNA, the CDR3 is TGTGCCAGCAGCGTAGAGGACAGGGGTTCGGATACGCAGTATTTT.

The chain recombines TRBV7-2 with TRBJ2-7; perhaps TRBD2 as D (5 bases). There are 14 residues in the CDR3. Germline CDR1 and CDR2: SGHTA and FQGNSA. The V end was cut by 5 bases, the J end by 0 bases, with 11 bases between. The CDR3 bases are TGTGCCAGCAGCCTGGACTTCAACTCCTACGAGCAGTACTTC. Protein sequence: CASSLDFNSYEQYF.

The chain employs TRBV12-5 and TRBJ2-2; TRBD2 matches at 7 bases. Germline values: CDR1 LGHNT, CDR2 FRNRAP. V was clipped by 0 bases and J by 4 bases; unmatched bases: 5. CDR3 length equals 16 residues. The CDR3, as DNA: TGTGCTAGTGGTTTGGTAGCTAGCGGATTCACCGGGGAGCTGTTTTTT. Translation gives CASGLVASGFTGELFF.

V gene TRBV3-1 (or the pseudogene TRBV3-2) combines with J gene TRBJ2-7; 15 bases map to TRBD2. J gave up 6 bases and V 4 bases, and 4 bases lay outside the gene matches. The CDR3 consists of 15 residues. The germline gives CDR1 LGHDT, CDR2 YNNKEL (reference sequence). CDR3: CASSLGLAGGIEQYF. The CDR3 nucleotides are TGTGCCAGCAGCCTGGGACTAGCGGGGGGAATCGAGCAGTACTTC.

This rearrangement joins TRBV20-1 to TRBJ1-1, with D unresolved. The CDR3 covers 13 residues. The germline CDR1 and CDR2 sequences are DFQATT and SNEGSKA (reference sequence). Trimming took 3 bases from V and 4 from J, leaving 12 bases between them. For the CDR3, the DNA is TGCAGTGCTAGTTTTGGGCGGGCCACTGAAGCTTTCTTT. Its protein is CSASFGRATEAFF.

V is TRBV7-2 and J is TRBJ2-4; 8 bases are shared with TRBD1. V dropped 5 bases and J dropped 15; count of bases not matched to a gene: 18. The CDR3 length is 15 residues. The germline V gene encodes CDR1 SGHTA and CDR2 FQGNSA. CDR3 sequence: CASSPHSSRTGWVYF. The CDR3 bases are TGTGCCAGCAGCCCCCATTCGTCTAGGACAGGGTGGGTGTACTTC.

The chain is built from TRBV4-3 and TRBJ1-2; 7 bases align to TRBD1. Germline trimming cut 1 base from V and 4 bases from J; bases unmatched to any gene: 6. The germline V gene has CDR1 LGHNA and CDR2 YSLEER. This CDR3 comprises 15 residues. The CDR3 DNA reads TGCGCCAGCAGCCAAGGTCCGACAGGGACCTATGGCTACACCTTC. Its translation is CASSQGPTGTYGYTF.

This rearrangement joins TRBV18 to TRBJ1-5; 9 bases are shared with TRBD1. The germline V gene has CDR1 KGHSH and CDR2 LQKENI. The ends lost 5 bases at V and 6 bases at J; junction bases unmatched: 5. The CDR3 has 14 residues. CDR3 residues: CASSSQGARQPQHF. The CDR3 nucleotides are TGTGCCAGCTCATCACAGGGGGCACGTCAGCCCCAGCATTTT.

The chain employs TRBV10-3 and TRBJ2-2; 7 bases line up with TRBD2. The ends lost 11 bases at V and 5 bases at J; junction bases unmatched: 8. Germline CDR1 and CDR2: ENHRY and SYGVKD. The CDR3 has 13 residues. CDR3 region: CAGRGDGTGELFF. As DNA, the CDR3 is TGTGCCGGACGGGGGGATGGTACCGGGGAGCTGTTTTTT.

Here the CDR3 DNA reads TGTGCCATCAGTGATGTAGGGGAGCTGTTTTTT. Translated: CAISDVGELFF. This rearrangement joins TRBV10-3 to TRBJ2-2, with D unresolved. V gave up 3 bases and J gave up 8 bases, with 4 bases separating them. The CDR3 loop spans 11 amino acids. Germline CDR1 is ENHRY and CDR2 is SYGVKD.

V is TRBV2 and J is TRBJ1-3; 7 positions agree with TRBD1. The CDR3 is made up of 15 amino acids. Germline V gene lookup returns CDR1 SNHLY and CDR2 FYNNEI. V was pared by 4 bases and J by 1 base, with 4 bases of the junction left unmatched. The CDR3 here is CASSADRKSGNTIYF. DNA of the CDR3: TGTGCCAGCAGTGCGGACAGGAAATCTGGAAACACCATATATTTT.

This chain links TRBV7-9 with TRBJ2-3, with D perhaps TRBD1 (6 bases). This CDR3 spans 12 amino acids. Germline V gene lookup returns CDR1 SEHNR and CDR2 FQNEAQ (reference sequence). V dropped 11 bases and J dropped 4 bases, with 13 bases sitting between them. CDR3 nucleotides: TGTGCCGGCTCACAGGGTTCAGATACGCAGTATTTT. Protein: CAGSQGSDTQYF.

The CDR3 loop is CASSKGSYTF. The DNA for the CDR3 is TGTGCCAGCAGCAAAGGTAGCTACACCTTC. The V call is TRBV21-1, the J call TRBJ1-2. TRBV21-1 counts as a pseudogene. The CDR3 extends over 10 amino acids.

The genes are TRBV6-5 and TRBJ1-5; the D is unclear. V gave up 2 bases and J gave up 4 bases, with 6 bases separating them. The CDR3 runs to 13 residues. Germline lookup yields CDR1 MNHEY and CDR2 SVGAGI. The CDR3 sequence is CASSYQLNQPQHF. The CDR3 nucleotides are TGTGCCAGCAGTTACCAGTTAAATCAGCCCCAGCATTTT.

The rearrangement uses TRBV29-1 and TRBJ1-2; possibly TRBD1 for D (5 bases). This CDR3 has 11 residues. V lost 5 bases and J lost 6, with 10 bases in between. Germline CDR1 is SQVTM and CDR2 is ANQGSEA. The CDR3 loop reads CSVMWGDGYTF. CDR3 nucleotides: TGCAGCGTTATGTGGGGGGATGGCTACACCTTC. The whole variable domain, filled in from reference TRBV29-1 and TRBJ1-2, reads SAVISQKPSRDICQRGTSLTIQCQVDSQVTMMFWYRQQPGQSLTLIATANQGSEATYESGFVIDKFPISRPNLTFSTLTVSNMSPEDSSIYLCSVMWGDGYTFGSGTRLTVV.

The chain links TRBV21-1 to TRBJ2-4; the table's D call, TRBD2, has no DNA check behind it. TRBV21-1 is a pseudogene segment. CDR3 length equals 18 residues. CDR3 amino acids: CASSKRGGTELAKNIQYF. DNA of the CDR3: TGTGCCAGCAGCAAAAGGGGCGGGACCGAACTAGCCAAAAACATTCAGTACTTC.

V is TRBV2 and J is TRBJ2-1; a weak D match, TRBD2 (6 bases). Trimming left V 4 bases short and J 8 bases short, with 12 bases between. The germline V gene has CDR1 SNHLY and CDR2 FYNNEI. CDR3 length equals 13 residues. The CDR3 here is CASSVDSSDEQFF. CDR3 nucleotides: TGTGCCAGCAGTGTAGACTCTAGCGATGAGCAGTTCTTC.

This chain uses TRBV5-1 with TRBJ2-1; possibly TRBD1 for D (6 bases). This CDR3 spans 15 amino acids. The germline V and J ends were trimmed by 1 base and 2 bases, with 10 bases remaining between them. Germline V gene data show CDR1 as SGHRS and CDR2 as YFSETQ. CDR3 DNA sequence: TGCGCCAGCAGCTTGAACGGACAGACCTACAATGAGCAGTTCTTC. Its protein product is CASSLNGQTYNEQFF. The entire variable domain, with the rest obtained from reference TRBV5-1 and TRBJ2-1, is as follows: KAGVTQTPRYLIKTRGQQVTLSCSPISGHRSVSWYQQTPGQGLQFLFEYFSETQRNKGNFPGRFSGRQFSNSRSEMNVSTLELGDSALYLCASSLNGQTYNEQFFGPGTRLTVL.

This clone was observed a single time. The chain links TRBV10-2 to TRBJ2-7, with 7 bases aligning to TRBD1. Per the germline V gene, CDR1 is WSHSY and CDR2 is SAAADI. The CDR3 has 13 amino acids. V dropped 7 bases and J dropped 2; count of bases not matched to a gene: 5. The CDR3: CASKEGTAYEQYF. The CDR3 region has the DNA TGCGCCAGCAAGGAAGGGACAGCCTACGAGCAGTACTTC.

The chain recombines TRBV4-3 with TRBJ2-7; tentative D call: TRBD2 (5 bases). The V end lost 0 bases, the J end lost 3 bases, and 18 bases lay between the germline ends. Per the germline V gene, CDR1 is LGHNA and CDR2 is YSLEER. The CDR3 loop spans 17 amino acids. As DNA, the CDR3 is TGCGCCAGCAGCCAAGATAGCGCGAGTCCTTCTATCTACGAGCAGTACTTC. Its translation is CASSQDSASPSIYEQYF.

This chain connects TRBV6-4 to TRBJ1-1; D is unclear. The CDR3 length is 14 residues. V lost 7 bases, J lost 1 base, and 13 bases lay in between. Per the germline V gene, CDR1 is MRHNA and CDR2 is SNTAGT. CDR3 in amino acids: CASKRGIGNTEAFF. CDR3 DNA: TGTGCCAGCAAACGCGGGATAGGGAACACTGAAGCTTTCTTT.

J is TRBJ2-1 and V is TRBV4-3; 8 nucleotides agree with TRBD1. With 4 bases clipped from V and 9 bases from J, the junction kept 11 bases outside the gene matches. From germline, CDR1 is LGHNA and CDR2 YSLEER. The CDR3 contains 15 residues. CDR3: CASSRSTTGGGEQFF. CDR3 bases: TGCGCCAGCAGCCGCAGCACCACAGGGGGAGGTGAGCAGTTCTTC.

This chain connects TRBV18 to TRBJ1-1; D gene ambiguous. This CDR3 region has 15 residues. Germline loops: CDR1 KGHSH, CDR2 LQKENI. The V end lost 3 bases, the J end lost 1 base, and 12 bases lay between the germline ends. CDR3 coding DNA: TGTGCCAGCTCACCCCCCCCAAATAGGAACACTGAAGCTTTCTTT. Its protein is CASSPPPNRNTEAFF.